The clone carrying this T cell receptor beta chain occurred a few times. The data derive from a study of metastatic and nonmetastatic thyroid tumors. No treatment had been given to any patient before thyroid surgery. TCRdb re-called the PCR reads via MiXCR. The table has some 25,000 clones, roughly 19% seen once. There are 15 residues in the CDR3. The V and J ends lost 5 bases and 0 bases, in that order; junction bases with no gene match: 5. Input material: blood. This TCR came from a male donor with papillary thyroid cancer or a benign thyroid nodule (not recorded which). Some clones in this sample may be carry-over from other donors' samples. The V call is TRBV12-3 or TRBV12-4, the J call TRBJ1-1; 8 bases agree with TRBD1. The DNA for the CDR3 is TGTGCCAGCAGTAGGACAGGGAACATGAACACTGAAGCTTTCTTT. Residues: CASSRTGNMNTEAFF.